These 13 T cell receptor beta chains share one sample of origin, sequenced in a study of T-cell memory formation after mild COVID-19. MiXCR was run by TCRdb on the 5' RACE reads, yielding one entry per CDR3 protein. The data show about 560,000 distinct CDR3 sequences, less than 25% seen once. The material sequenced was PBMCs or a T cell subset sorted from them (not recorded which). All receptors derive from an adult woman who had mild COVID-19 (a few samples of this study predate the infection). Cell type and time point are not known.

V is TRBV6-6 and J is TRBJ2-1; D gene unclear. Trimming cost V 6 bases and J 7 bases, with 7 bases left between them. The CDR3 loop spans 11 amino acids. Germline V gives CDR1 MNHNY, CDR2 SVGAGI (reference sequence). CDR3 loop: CASRPGNEQFF. CDR3 in DNA: TGTGCCAGCAGACCCGGGAATGAGCAGTTCTTC.

This clonotype came up a few times. At one end the junction does not follow the germline gene, possibly because of a read error. The V and J genes are TRBV7-9 and TRBJ2-7; 15 nucleotides match TRBD2. The CDR3 runs 14 residues. CDR1 and CDR2 from the germline V gene are SEHNR and FQNEAQ (reference sequence). CDR3 sequence (DNA): TGTGCCAGCAGCGCACCGGGACTAGCGGGAGGAATCCTCTTC. Translation: CASSAPGLAGGILF.

This clonotype was seen only a few times. The chain couples TRBV5-1 to TRBJ2-1; D not resolved. V lost 5 bases and J 3 bases, leaving 9 bases between the germline ends. The length of the CDR3 is 13 residues. Looked up from germline, CDR1 is SGHRS and CDR2 is YFSETQ. The CDR3 loop is CASSMTVYNEQFF. CDR3 sequence (DNA): TGCGCCAGCAGTATGACGGTCTACAATGAGCAGTTCTTC.

This clonotype has more than one count but fewer than ten. V usage is TRBV7-9 and J usage is TRBJ2-3; 13 bases align to TRBD2. The CDR3 loop spans 15 amino acids. V gave up 5 bases and J gave up 5 bases; unmatched junction bases: 4. The germline CDR1 and CDR2 sequences are SEHNR and FQNEAQ (reference sequence). CDR3 DNA: TGTGCCAGCAGCCCTCGGACTAGCGGGAGAGATACGCAGTATTTT. The encoded protein is CASSPRTSGRDTQYF.

This clonotype came up a few times. This chain joins TRBV15 and TRBJ2-1, with 7 bases fitting TRBD1. Germline V gives CDR1 LNHNV, CDR2 YYDKDF (reference sequence). The CDR3 is 15 residues long. The V segment lost 5 bases and the J segment 0 bases; nucleotides outside the gene matches: 4. CDR3 sequence: CATSLDRCSYNEQFF. Written as DNA, the CDR3 is TGTGCCACCAGCCTGGACAGGTGCTCCTACAATGAGCAGTTCTTC. Drawing the rest from reference TRBV15 and TRBJ2-1, the complete variable domain is DAMVIQNPRYQVTQFGKPVTLSCSQTLNHNVMYWYQQKSSQAPKLLFHYYDKDFNNEADTPDNFQSRRPNTSFCFLDIRSPGLGDTAMYLCATSLDRCSYNEQFFGPGTRLTVL.

This clonotype was detected only a few times. The chain employs TRBV24-1 and TRBJ1-5, with unresolved D. Germline lookup yields CDR1 KGHDR and CDR2 SFDVKD. This CDR3 has 12 amino acids. V was trimmed by 3 bases and J by 4 bases, leaving 3 bases between them. The CDR3 sequence: CATSDGNQPQHF. The CDR3 region has the DNA TGTGCCACCAGTGATGGGAATCAGCCCCAGCATTTT.

V and J are TRBV7-2 and TRBJ1-2; a possible D gene is TRBD1 (5 bases). CDR3 length: 13 amino acids. V dropped 5 bases and J dropped 5 bases, with 12 bases sitting between them. The germline gives CDR1 SGHTA, CDR2 FQGNSA. This chain's CDR3 is CASSKGTLYGYTF. DNA for the CDR3: TGTGCCAGCAGCAAGGGGACCTTGTATGGCTACACCTTC.

This clonotype has a handful of counts. V and J are TRBV2 and TRBJ2-3; D uncertain. The CDR3 covers 15 residues. The germline V and J ends were trimmed by 2 bases and 2 bases, with 11 bases remaining between them. Germline CDR1 is SNHLY and CDR2 is FYNNEI. DNA for the CDR3: TGTGCCAGCAGTGAAATACGGCAGGACACAGATACGCAGTATTTT. It is translated as CASSEIRQDTDTQYF.

This clonotype turned up a few times. V gene TRBV5-4 combines with J gene TRBJ2-3; D is tentatively TRBD1 or TRBD2 (5 bases each). The CDR3 runs 13 residues. The V gene's germline CDR1 is SGHNT and CDR2 YYREEE (reference sequence). Between the trimmed V and J ends, which lost 3 bases and 3 bases, there was a span of 8 bases. The CDR3 region has the DNA TGTGCCAGCAGCTGGGGCGGGACAGATACGCAGTATTTT. Amino acid sequence: CASSWGGTDTQYF. The full variable domain, rest sourced from reference TRBV5-4 and TRBJ2-3, is ETGVTQSPTHLIKTRGQQVTLRCSSQSGHNTVSWYQQALGQGPQFIFQYYREEENGRGNFPPRFSGLQFPNYSSELNVNALELDDSALYLCASSWGGTDTQYFGPGTRLTVL.

The chain's CDR3 is CASSTLVGGSYNEQFF. The CDR3 DNA reads as TGTGCCAGCAGCACCCTGGTGGGAGGCTCCTACAATGAGCAGTTCTTC. The chain is built from TRBV7-8 and TRBJ2-1, with TRBD2 as a possible D gene (6 bases). Germline loops: CDR1 SGHVS, CDR2 FQNEAQ. The CDR3 covers 16 residues. V gave up 5 bases and J gave up 0 bases, with 14 bases separating them.

This clonotype was seen a few times. The rearrangement joins TRBV9 to TRBJ2-3; TRBD2 aligns across 7 bases. Losses at the gene ends were 0 bases for V and 3 bases for J; bases not matched to a gene: 4. Germline assignment: CDR1 SGDLS and CDR2 YYNGEE. The CDR3 has 15 amino acids. CDR3 residues: CASSVGGSGTDTQYF. DNA for the CDR3: TGTGCCAGCAGCGTAGGCGGGAGTGGGACAGATACGCAGTATTTT.

This clonotype was found a few times. J is TRBJ2-3 and V is TRBV5-5, with D hard to call. Trimming pared 2 bases from V and 2 bases from J, leaving 9 bases between. The CDR3 covers 14 residues. Germline V lookup: CDR1 SGHKS, CDR2 YYEKEE (reference sequence). This CDR3 is CASSLWENTDTQYF. In nucleotides, the CDR3 is TGTGCCAGCAGCTTATGGGAAAACACAGATACGCAGTATTTT.

This clonotype turned up a few times. This could be a read error, since a much larger clone is one nucleotide away. J is TRBJ1-1 and V is TRBV28, with D hard to call. Germline V gene sequence: CDR1 MDHEN, CDR2 SYDVKM. CDR3 size: 11 residues. The V end lost 8 bases, the J end lost 1 base, and 5 bases lay between the germline ends. CDR3: CASGRNTEAFF. CDR3 sequence (DNA): TGTGCCAGCGGCCGGAACACTGAAGCTTTCTTT.